The 20 T cell receptor beta chains given below trace back to one sample, sequenced in a study of cytomegalovirus exposure and HLA in healthy donors (dated by TCRdb to the late 2010s). Library preparation employed the immunoSEQ multiplex PCR assay. For the multiplex PCR, a mixture combining 60 forward primers for TCR Vbeta segments and 13 reverse primers for TCR Jbeta segments was used. As stored in TCRdb, this immuneACCESS dataset retains in-frame rearrangements with V and J assigned. A fraction of the clones does not appear; measured against another copy, unresolved V genes explain less than half of the discrepancy, and the remainder lacks a known reason. The data table for this sample lists approximately 50,000 clones. About a sixth of the sample belongs to the ten largest clones. Sequencing was performed on PBMCs. Receptors originate from a male donor in good health and CMV-seronegative.

The V and J genes are TRBV19 and TRBJ1-1, with D maybe TRBD1 (6 bases). Trimming removed 5 bases from V and 2 bases from J, with 15 bases in between. CDR1 is LNHDA and CDR2 is SQIVND in the germline V gene (reference sequence). CDR3 length equals 15 residues. This CDR3 is CASSPRPQGNTEAFF. For the CDR3, the DNA is TGTGCCAGTAGTCCCAGACCACAGGGAAACACTGAAGCTTTCTTT.

The chain carries TRBV10-3 and TRBJ1-2; 10 bases line up with TRBD1. The germline gives CDR1 ENHRY, CDR2 SYGVKD. Unmatched junction bases numbered 13, after V lost 10 bases and J lost 8 bases. The CDR3 totals 14 residues. The CDR3 DNA reads as TGTGCCACATATCCGGGACAGGGGTGGGCGGGCTACACCTTC. Translated: CATYPGQGWAGYTF.

J is TRBJ2-5 and V is TRBV9; 8 nucleotides align to TRBD2. Germline CDR1 and CDR2: SGDLS and YYNGEE. This CDR3 region has 14 residues. With V trimmed by 3 bases and J by 5 bases, 6 bases remained unmatched. The CDR3 DNA sequence: TGTGCCAGCAGCGGGTCGCGGGGGGTGGAGACCCAGTACTTC. Protein sequence: CASSGSRGVETQYF. The full variable domain, rest sourced from reference TRBV9 and TRBJ2-5, is DSGVTQTPKHLITATGQRVTLRCSPRSGDLSVYWYQQSLDQGLQFLIQYYNGEERAKGNILERFSAQQFPDLHSELNLSSLELGDSALYFCASSGSRGVETQYFGPGTRLLVL.

The chain links TRBV11-2 to TRBJ1-2; the match to TRBD1 covers 9 bases. There are 15 residues in the CDR3. The germline V gene has CDR1 SGHAT and CDR2 FQNNGV. The V segment lost 5 bases and the J segment 6 bases; nucleotides outside the gene matches: 10. The CDR3 sequence: CASSPPGQGRNGYTF. The CDR3, as DNA: TGTGCCAGCAGCCCCCCCGGACAGGGGAGGAATGGCTACACCTTC.

The V and J genes are TRBV5-1 and TRBJ2-5, with D perhaps TRBD2 (5 bases). V lost 1 base, J lost 2 bases, and 12 bases lay in between. This CDR3 has 15 residues. Looked up from germline, CDR1 is SGHRS and CDR2 is YFSETQ. This CDR3 is CASSLPGRGQETQYF. The DNA for the CDR3 is TGCGCCAGCAGCTTGCCCGGACGGGGACAAGAGACCCAGTACTTC.

The CDR3 spells CASSLRTGGSPLHF. The CDR3 region has the DNA TGTGCCAGCAGCCTTCGGACAGGGGGCTCACCCCTCCACTTT. The V gene is TRBV7-2, the J gene TRBJ1-6; 11 bases are a match to TRBD1. V gave up 5 bases and J gave up 10 bases; unmatched junction bases: 4. The CDR3 length is 14 residues. Germline V CDR1 and CDR2: SGHTA, FQGNSA.

V gene TRBV7-2 combines with J gene TRBJ2-5; 8 bases are shared with TRBD2. The V segment lost 5 bases and the J segment 6 bases; nucleotides outside the gene matches: 2. The CDR3 extends over 12 amino acids. Germline CDR1 is SGHTA and CDR2 is FQGNSA. The CDR3 DNA follows: TGTGCCAGCAGCCGGGAGGGGAAGACCCAGTACTTC. It codes for CASSREGKTQYF.

V and J are TRBV19 and TRBJ2-1; tentatively, D is TRBD1 (7 bases). The CDR3 has 14 residues. The V end lost 7 bases, the J end lost 6 bases, and 16 bases lay between the germline ends. Germline CDR1 and CDR2: LNHDA and SQIVND (reference sequence). In DNA form, the CDR3 reads TGTGCCAGTAATCCTGACAGGGAGGTCAATGAGCAGTTCTTC. Its translation: CASNPDREVNEQFF. The whole variable domain, remainder taken from reference TRBV19 and TRBJ2-1, is DGGITQSPKYLFRKEGQNVTLSCEQNLNHDAMYWYRQDPGQGLRLIYYSQIVNDFQKGDIAEGYSVSREKKESFPLTVTSAQKNPTAFYLCASNPDREVNEQFFGPGTRLTVL.

The chain couples TRBV2 to TRBJ1-5; 7 nucleotides agree with TRBD1. Germline V gene data show CDR1 as SNHLY and CDR2 as FYNNEI. The J segment lost 4 bases and the V segment lost 5 bases, leaving 5 bases of the junction unmatched. The length of the CDR3 is 14 residues. CDR3 in DNA: TGTGCCAGCAGTCCCGGGACAGAGAATCAGCCCCAGCATTTT. Its translation is CASSPGTENQPQHF.

The CDR3 protein is CAWSQQGGGGYTF. The CDR3 nucleotides read TGTGCCTGGAGCCAACAGGGGGGCGGTGGCTACACCTTC. The chain recombines TRBV30 with TRBJ1-2; TRBD1 agrees at 8 bases. The ends lost 3 bases at V and 7 bases at J; junction bases unmatched: 7. This CDR3 is 13 amino acids long. Germline V gene data show CDR1 as GTSNPN and CDR2 as SVGIG (reference sequence). The whole variable domain, filled in from reference TRBV30 and TRBJ1-2, reads SQTIHQWPATLVQPVGSPLSLECTVEGTSNPNLYWYRQAAGRGLQLLFYSVGIGQISSEVPQNLSASRPQDRQFILSSKKLLLSDSGFYLCAWSQQGGGGYTFGSGTRLTVV.

The V and J genes are TRBV19 and TRBJ2-2; 9 bases line up with TRBD1. V dropped 7 bases and J dropped 3; count of bases not matched to a gene: 6. The germline CDR1 and CDR2 sequences are LNHDA and SQIVND (reference sequence). This CDR3 contains 15 residues. CDR3 in DNA: TGTGCCAGTAACCCGACAGGGGGGGACACCGGGGAGCTGTTTTTT. Its protein product is CASNPTGGDTGELFF.

The rearrangement uses TRBV30 and TRBJ1-2; 8 nucleotides agree with TRBD1. Germline V gene data show CDR1 as GTSNPN and CDR2 as SVGIG (reference sequence). The ends lost 1 base at V and 8 bases at J; junction bases unmatched: 12. This CDR3 comprises 15 residues. In nucleotides, the CDR3 is TGTGCCTGGAGTGGTAGGACAGGGTTTCTTCTCGGCTACACCTTC. Amino acids: CAWSGRTGFLLGYTF. The whole variable domain, filled in from reference TRBV30 and TRBJ1-2, reads SQTIHQWPATLVQPVGSPLSLECTVEGTSNPNLYWYRQAAGRGLQLLFYSVGIGQISSEVPQNLSASRPQDRQFILSSKKLLLSDSGFYLCAWSGRTGFLLGYTFGSGTRLTVV.

The J gene is TRBJ2-5, the V gene TRBV9; 12 nucleotides agree with TRBD2. This CDR3 has 17 amino acids. The germline V gene encodes CDR1 SGDLS and CDR2 YYNGEE. Trimming removed 0 bases from V and 4 bases from J; junction bases left unmatched: 7. CDR3 loop: CASSVGRTSGAIETQYF. CDR3 coding DNA: TGTGCCAGCAGCGTAGGGCGGACTAGCGGGGCAATAGAGACCCAGTACTTC.

The V gene is TRBV28, the J gene TRBJ2-7, with D perhaps TRBD1 (5 bases). Germline V CDR1 and CDR2: MDHEN, SYDVKM. Trimming took 3 bases from V and 6 from J, leaving 15 bases between them. The CDR3 has 14 residues. The chain's CDR3 is CASSLAGSGPEQYF. DNA of the CDR3: TGTGCCAGCAGTTTGGCAGGGTCCGGCCCCGAGCAGTACTTC.

The chain links TRBV4-2 to TRBJ2-2, with TRBD2 identical over 8 bases. Germline V gene data show CDR1 as LGHNA and CDR2 as YNFKEQ. This CDR3 is 16 amino acids long. J was trimmed by 2 bases and V by 0 bases; bases with no gene match: 2. In DNA form, the CDR3 reads TGTGCCAGCAGCCAAGACGGGAGGGTTAACACCGGGGAGCTGTTTTTT. Protein product: CASSQDGRVNTGELFF.

This chain connects TRBV7-2 to TRBJ2-2; D unclear. The CDR3 runs 16 residues. The germline gives CDR1 SGHTA, CDR2 FQGNSA. V lost 3 bases, J lost 4 bases, and 15 bases lay in between. The CDR3 sequence: CASSFWVTPGTGELFF. DNA of the CDR3: TGTGCCAGCAGCTTTTGGGTCACTCCGGGCACCGGGGAGCTGTTTTTT.

The chain is built from TRBV19 and TRBJ1-1, with D maybe TRBD1 (6 bases). The length of the CDR3 is 15 residues. Germline assignment: CDR1 LNHDA and CDR2 SQIVND (reference sequence). V was trimmed by 7 bases and J by 4 bases, leaving 19 bases between them. CDR3 sequence (DNA): TGTGCCAGTAATGACCCGGCAGGGGAGGGCACTGAAGCTTTCTTT. Its translation: CASNDPAGEGTEAFF.

CDR3 sequence: CASSSDTVSNNEQFF. The CDR3 coding sequence is TGCGCCAGCAGCTCGGACACTGTATCAAACAATGAGCAGTTCTTC. The chain links TRBV5-1 to TRBJ2-1; possibly TRBD1 for D (5 bases). The V gene lost 3 bases and the J gene lost 5 bases, with 15 bases spanning the gap. The CDR3 runs 15 residues. CDR1 and CDR2 from the germline V gene are SGHRS and YFSETQ.

The J gene is TRBJ2-1, the V gene TRBV5-1, with 13 bases aligning to TRBD2. J gave up 5 bases and V 2 bases, and 1 base lay outside the gene matches. The CDR3 covers 15 residues. Germline CDR1 is SGHRS and CDR2 is YFSETQ. The DNA for the CDR3 is TGCGCCAGCAGCTTAGGACTAGCGGGGGACAATGAGCAGTTCTTC. Translated: CASSLGLAGDNEQFF. Based on the CDR3 plus reference TRBV5-1 and TRBJ2-1, the full variable domain is KAGVTQTPRYLIKTRGQQVTLSCSPISGHRSVSWYQQTPGQGLQFLFEYFSETQRNKGNFPGRFSGRQFSNSRSEMNVSTLELGDSALYLCASSLGLAGDNEQFFGPGTRLTVL.

This sequence joins TRBV9 and TRBJ1-1, with D perhaps TRBD1 (5 bases). Trimming stripped 5 bases from V and 5 bases from J, with 22 bases between. Per the germline V gene, CDR1 is SGDLS and CDR2 is YYNGEE. This CDR3 spans 16 amino acids. CDR3 sequence: CASRDPTSGGWTEAFF. Here the CDR3 DNA reads TGTGCCAGCAGAGACCCCACATCCGGGGGTTGGACTGAAGCTTTCTTT.